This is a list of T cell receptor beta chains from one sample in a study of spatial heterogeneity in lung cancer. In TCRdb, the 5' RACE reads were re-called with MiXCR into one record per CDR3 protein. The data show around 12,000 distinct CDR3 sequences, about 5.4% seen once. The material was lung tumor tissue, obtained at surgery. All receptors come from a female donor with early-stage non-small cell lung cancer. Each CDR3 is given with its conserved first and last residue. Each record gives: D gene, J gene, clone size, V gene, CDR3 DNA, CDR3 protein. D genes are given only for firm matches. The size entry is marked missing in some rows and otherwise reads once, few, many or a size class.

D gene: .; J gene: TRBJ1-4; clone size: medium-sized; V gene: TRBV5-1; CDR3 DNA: TGCGCCAGCAGCCTCGAAGGGGGGCCTAATGAAAAACTGTTTTTT; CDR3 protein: CASSLEGGPNEKLFF
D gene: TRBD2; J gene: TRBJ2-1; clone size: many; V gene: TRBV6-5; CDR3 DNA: TGTGCCAGCAGCCGGACTAGCGGGAACAATGAGCAGTTCTTC; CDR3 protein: CASSRTSGNNEQFF
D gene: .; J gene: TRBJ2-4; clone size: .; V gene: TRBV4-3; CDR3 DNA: TGCGCCAGCAGCCAAGATTACAGGGTAGCCAAAAACATTCAGTACTTC; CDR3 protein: CASSQDYRVAKNIQYF
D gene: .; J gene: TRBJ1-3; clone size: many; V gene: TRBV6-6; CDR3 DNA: TGTGCCAGCACCGATACGGGGAGCTCTGGAAACACCATATATTTT; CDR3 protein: CASTDTGSSGNTIYF
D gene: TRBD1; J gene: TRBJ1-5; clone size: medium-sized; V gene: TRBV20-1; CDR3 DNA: TGCAGTGCTCGCGGGACAGGGGATCAGCCCCAGCATTTT; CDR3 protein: CSARGTGDQPQHF
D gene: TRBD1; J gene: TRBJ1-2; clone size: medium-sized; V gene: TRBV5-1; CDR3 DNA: TGCGCCAGCAGCTCCTCGGGACAGCGGAATGGCTACACCTTC; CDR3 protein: CASSSSGQRNGYTF
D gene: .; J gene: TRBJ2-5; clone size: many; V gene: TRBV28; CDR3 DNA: TGTGCCAGCAGTTTCGGAGGAACAGAGACCCAGTACTTC; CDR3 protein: CASSFGGTETQYF
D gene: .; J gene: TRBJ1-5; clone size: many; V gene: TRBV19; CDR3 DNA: TGTGCCAGTAGGAACTTAGGGGGCAATCAGCCCCAGCATTTT; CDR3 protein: CASRNLGGNQPQHF
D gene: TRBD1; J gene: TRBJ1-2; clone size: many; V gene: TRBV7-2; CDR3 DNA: TGTGCCAGCAGTTACGCCCCGGGACAGGGGCCGTTTAACTATGGCTACACCTTC; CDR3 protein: CASSYAPGQGPFNYGYTF
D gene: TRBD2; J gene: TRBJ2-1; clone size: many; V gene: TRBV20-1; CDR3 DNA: TGCAGTGCTAGGTTCAGACTAGCGGGGGGGCGCAATGAGCAGTTCTTC; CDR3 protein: CSARFRLAGGRNEQFF
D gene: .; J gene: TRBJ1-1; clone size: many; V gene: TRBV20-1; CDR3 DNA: TGCAGTGCCCTGCGAGCCGGGGGTGGCACTGAAGCTTTCTTT; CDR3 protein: CSALRAGGGTEAFF
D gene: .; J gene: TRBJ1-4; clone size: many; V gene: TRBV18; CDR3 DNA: TGTGCCAGCTCACCGAAGCAGGTTACAACTAATGAAAAACTGTTTTTT; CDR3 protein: CASSPKQVTTNEKLFF
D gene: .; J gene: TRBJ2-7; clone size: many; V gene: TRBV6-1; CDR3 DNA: TGTGCCAGCAGTGAAGGGCCAGGGGATCCTAGCTACGAGCAGTACTTC; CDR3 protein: CASSEGPGDPSYEQYF
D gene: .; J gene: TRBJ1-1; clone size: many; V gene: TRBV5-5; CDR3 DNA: TGTGCCAGCAGCCCGCGACAGGTGGGGGACACTGAAGCTTTCTTT; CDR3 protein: CASSPRQVGDTEAFF
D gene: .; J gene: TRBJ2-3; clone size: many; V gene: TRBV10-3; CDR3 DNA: TGTGCCATCAGGCCAGGGGTCCTACGATCCTCCACAGATACGCAGTATTTT; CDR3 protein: CAIRPGVLRSSTDTQYF
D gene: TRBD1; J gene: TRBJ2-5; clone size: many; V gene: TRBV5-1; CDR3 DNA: TGCGCCCCAGAAGGGTACAGGGGCTCCCAAGAGACCCAGTACTTC; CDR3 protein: CAPEGYRGSQETQYF
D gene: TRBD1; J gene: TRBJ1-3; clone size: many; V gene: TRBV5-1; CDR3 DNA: TGCGCCAGCAGCTTAACAGGGGGAGGTGGAAACACCATATATTTT; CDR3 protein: CASSLTGGGGNTIYF
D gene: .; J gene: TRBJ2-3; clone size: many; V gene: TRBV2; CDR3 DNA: TGTGCCAGCAGCCCCCCATGGGACACAGATACGCAGTATTTT; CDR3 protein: CASSPPWDTDTQYF
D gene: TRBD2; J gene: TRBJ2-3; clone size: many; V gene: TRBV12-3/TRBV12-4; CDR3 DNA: TGTGCCAGCAGTCCCGGACTAGCGGGGGTCACAGATACGCAGTATTTT; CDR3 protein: CASSPGLAGVTDTQYF
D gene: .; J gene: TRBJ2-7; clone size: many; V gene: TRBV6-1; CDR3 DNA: TGTGCCAGCAGTGAACTATGGACAGGAGGGGGCGAGCAGTACTTC; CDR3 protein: CASSELWTGGGEQYF
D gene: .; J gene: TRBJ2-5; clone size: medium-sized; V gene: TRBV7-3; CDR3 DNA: TGTGCCAGCAGCTTAAGCGGCGTGCCCCGGGAGACCCAGTACTTC; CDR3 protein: CASSLSGVPRETQYF
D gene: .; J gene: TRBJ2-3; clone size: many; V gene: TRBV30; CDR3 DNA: TGTGCCTGGAGTGTAAAGGCTGCTGGGGATACGCAGTATTTT; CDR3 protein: CAWSVKAAGDTQYF
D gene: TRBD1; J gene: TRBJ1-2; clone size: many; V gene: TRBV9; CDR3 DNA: TGTGCCAGCAGCGTTGGGGGACAGGGGAGTTCTGGCTACACCTTC; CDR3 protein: CASSVGGQGSSGYTF
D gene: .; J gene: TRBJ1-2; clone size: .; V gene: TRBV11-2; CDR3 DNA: TGTGCCAGCACCCCTGGGAGGGGAGAGGGTGGCTACACCTTC; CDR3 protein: CASTPGRGEGGYTF
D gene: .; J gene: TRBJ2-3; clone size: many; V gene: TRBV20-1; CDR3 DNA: TGCAGTGCTAGAGAAAAGGGAGGTACGCAGTATTTT; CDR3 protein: CSAREKGGTQYF
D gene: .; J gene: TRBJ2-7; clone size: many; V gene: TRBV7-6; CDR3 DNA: TGTGCCAGCAGCTTGGGCAGGGGCTCCGAGCAGTACTTC; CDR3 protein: CASSLGRGSEQYF
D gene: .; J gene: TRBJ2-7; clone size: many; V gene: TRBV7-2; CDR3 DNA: TGTGCCAGCAGCTTAGACCCTCCCTACGAGCAGTACTTC; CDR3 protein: CASSLDPPYEQYF
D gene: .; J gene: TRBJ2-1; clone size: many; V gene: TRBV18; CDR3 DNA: TGTGCCAGCTCACCAACGAGGGCCGCGCAGTCTTACAATGAGCAGTTCTTC; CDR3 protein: CASSPTRAAQSYNEQFF
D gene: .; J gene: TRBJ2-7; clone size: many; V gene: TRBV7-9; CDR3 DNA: TGTGCCAGCAGGGACGGTAGCTCCTACGAGCAGTACTTC; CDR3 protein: CASRDGSSYEQYF
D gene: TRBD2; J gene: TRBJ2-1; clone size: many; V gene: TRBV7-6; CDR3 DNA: TGTGCCAGCAGCTTAGTGGCGGGAGGGCCTTCCTACCCGCCCTCCTACAATGAGCAGTTCTTC; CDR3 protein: CASSLVAGGPSYPPSYNEQFF
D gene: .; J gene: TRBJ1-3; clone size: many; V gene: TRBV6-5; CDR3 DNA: TGTGCCAGCAGTTACTCTGGGGGCAGCGGAAACACCATATATTTT; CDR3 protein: CASSYSGGSGNTIYF
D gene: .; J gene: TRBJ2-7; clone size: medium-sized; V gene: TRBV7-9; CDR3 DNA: TGTGCCAGCAGCTTAGGCGCAATGGTGTCCGAGCAGTACTTC; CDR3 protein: CASSLGAMVSEQYF
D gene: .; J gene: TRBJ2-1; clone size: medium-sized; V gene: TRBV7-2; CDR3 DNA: TGTGCCAGCAGCTTCAAATGGGGGGGCCTGAGTGAGCAGTTCTTC; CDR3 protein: CASSFKWGGLSEQFF
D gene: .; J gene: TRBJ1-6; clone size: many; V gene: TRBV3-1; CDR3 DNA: TGTGCCAGCAGCCAAGGCCCCTTTGGGAAGCCCCTCCACTTT; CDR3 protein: CASSQGPFGKPLHF